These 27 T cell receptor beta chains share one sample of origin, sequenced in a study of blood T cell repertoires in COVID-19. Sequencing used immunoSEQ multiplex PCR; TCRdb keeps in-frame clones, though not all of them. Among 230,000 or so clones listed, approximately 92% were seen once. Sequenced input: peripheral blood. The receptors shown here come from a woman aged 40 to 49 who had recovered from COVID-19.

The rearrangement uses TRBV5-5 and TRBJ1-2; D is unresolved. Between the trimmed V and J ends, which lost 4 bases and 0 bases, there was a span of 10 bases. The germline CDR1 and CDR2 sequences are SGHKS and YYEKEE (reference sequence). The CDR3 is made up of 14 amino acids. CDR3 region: CASSPDWANYGYTF. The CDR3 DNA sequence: TGTGCCAGCAGCCCGGACTGGGCTAACTATGGCTACACCTTC.

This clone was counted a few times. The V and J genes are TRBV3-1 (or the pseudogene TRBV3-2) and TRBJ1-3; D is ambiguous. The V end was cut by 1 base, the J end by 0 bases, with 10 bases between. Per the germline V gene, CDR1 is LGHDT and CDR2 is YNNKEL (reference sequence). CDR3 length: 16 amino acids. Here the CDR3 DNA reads TGTGCCAGCAGCCAAGGCCGAGTCAACTCTGGAAACACCATATATTTT. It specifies CASSQGRVNSGNTIYF.

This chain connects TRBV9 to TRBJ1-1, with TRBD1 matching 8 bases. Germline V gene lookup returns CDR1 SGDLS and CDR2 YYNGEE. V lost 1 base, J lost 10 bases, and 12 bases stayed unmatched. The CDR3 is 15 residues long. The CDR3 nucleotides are TGTGCCAGCAGCGTAAGAGACAGGGGTTTAGTAGGAGCTTTCTTT. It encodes CASSVRDRGLVGAFF.

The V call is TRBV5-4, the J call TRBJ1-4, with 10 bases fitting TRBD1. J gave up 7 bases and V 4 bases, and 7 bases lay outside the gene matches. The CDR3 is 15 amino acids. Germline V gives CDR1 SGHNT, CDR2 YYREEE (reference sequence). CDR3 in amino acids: CASSDRGRKGEKLFF. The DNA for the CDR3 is TGTGCCAGCAGCGACAGGGGGCGTAAGGGTGAAAAACTGTTTTTT.

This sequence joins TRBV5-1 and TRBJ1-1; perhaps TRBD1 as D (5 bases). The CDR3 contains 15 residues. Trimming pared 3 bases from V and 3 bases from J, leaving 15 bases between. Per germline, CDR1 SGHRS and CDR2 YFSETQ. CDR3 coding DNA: TGCGCCAGCAGCTACCCCGGGACTCGGGACACTGAAGCTTTCTTT. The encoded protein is CASSYPGTRDTEAFF.

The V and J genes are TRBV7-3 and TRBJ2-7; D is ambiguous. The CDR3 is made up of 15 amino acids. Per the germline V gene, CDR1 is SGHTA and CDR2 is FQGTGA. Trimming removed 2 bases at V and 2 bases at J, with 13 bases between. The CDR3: CASSLGLGVPYEQYF. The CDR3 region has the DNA TGTGCCAGCAGCTTAGGATTGGGCGTACCCTACGAGCAGTACTTC.

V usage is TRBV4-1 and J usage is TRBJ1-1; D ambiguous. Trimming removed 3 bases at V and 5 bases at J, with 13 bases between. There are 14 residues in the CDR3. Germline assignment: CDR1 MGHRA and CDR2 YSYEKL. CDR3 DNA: TGCGCCAGCAGCCACCCCGTCGGGAGAACTGAAGCTTTCTTT. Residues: CASSHPVGRTEAFF.

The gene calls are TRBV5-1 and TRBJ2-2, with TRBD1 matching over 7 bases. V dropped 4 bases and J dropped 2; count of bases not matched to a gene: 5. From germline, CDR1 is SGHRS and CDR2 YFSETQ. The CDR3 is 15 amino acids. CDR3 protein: CASSTGTANTGELFF. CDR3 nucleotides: TGCGCCAGCAGCACGGGGACAGCTAACACCGGGGAGCTGTTTTTT.

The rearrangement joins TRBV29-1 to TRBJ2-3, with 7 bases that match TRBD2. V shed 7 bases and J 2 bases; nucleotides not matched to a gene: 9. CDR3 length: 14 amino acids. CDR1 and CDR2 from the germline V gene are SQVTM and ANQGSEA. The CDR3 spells CSDRGAGATDTQYF. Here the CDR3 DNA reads TGCAGCGACCGTGGTGCGGGAGCCACAGATACGCAGTATTTT.

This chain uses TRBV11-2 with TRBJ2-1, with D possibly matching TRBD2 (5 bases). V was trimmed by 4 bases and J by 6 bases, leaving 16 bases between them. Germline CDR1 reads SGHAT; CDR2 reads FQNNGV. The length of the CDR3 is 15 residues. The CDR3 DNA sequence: TGTGCCAGCAGCTCCATTCGGGGTAAGGGCAATGAGCAGTTCTTC. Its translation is CASSSIRGKGNEQFF.

As DNA, the CDR3 is TGTGCCATCAGGCAACTAGGGGGCGACTATGGCTACACCTTC. This sequence encodes CAIRQLGGDYGYTF. V gene TRBV10-3 combines with J gene TRBJ1-2; 7 bases are shared with TRBD1. Unmatched junction bases numbered 7, after V lost 6 bases and J lost 3 bases. Germline lookup yields CDR1 ENHRY and CDR2 SYGVKD. The CDR3 runs 14 residues.

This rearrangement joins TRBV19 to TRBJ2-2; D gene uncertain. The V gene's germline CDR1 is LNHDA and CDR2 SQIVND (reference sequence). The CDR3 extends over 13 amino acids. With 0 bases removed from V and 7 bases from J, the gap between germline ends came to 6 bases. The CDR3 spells CASSIDQYGELFF. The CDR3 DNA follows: TGTGCCAGTAGTATAGATCAGTACGGGGAGCTGTTTTTT.

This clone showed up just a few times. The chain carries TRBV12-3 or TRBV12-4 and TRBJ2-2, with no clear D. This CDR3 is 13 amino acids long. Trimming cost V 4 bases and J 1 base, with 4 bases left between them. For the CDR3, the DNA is TGTGCCAGCAGTTCACAGAACACCGGGGAGCTGTTTTTT. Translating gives CASSSQNTGELFF.

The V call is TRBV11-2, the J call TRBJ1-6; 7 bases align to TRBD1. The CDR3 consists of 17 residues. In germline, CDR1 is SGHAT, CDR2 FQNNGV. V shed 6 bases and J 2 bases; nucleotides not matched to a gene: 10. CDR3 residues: CASSSWTGQPYNSPLHF. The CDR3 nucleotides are TGTGCCAGCAGTTCCTGGACAGGACAACCCTATAATTCACCCCTCCACTTT.

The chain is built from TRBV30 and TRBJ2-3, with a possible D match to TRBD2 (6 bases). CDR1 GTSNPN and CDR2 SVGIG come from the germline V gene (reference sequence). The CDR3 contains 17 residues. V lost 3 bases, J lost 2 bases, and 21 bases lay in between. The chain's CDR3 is CAWSPTRVSGITDTQYF. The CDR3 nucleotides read TGTGCCTGGAGCCCAACAAGGGTTAGCGGAATCACAGATACGCAGTATTTT.

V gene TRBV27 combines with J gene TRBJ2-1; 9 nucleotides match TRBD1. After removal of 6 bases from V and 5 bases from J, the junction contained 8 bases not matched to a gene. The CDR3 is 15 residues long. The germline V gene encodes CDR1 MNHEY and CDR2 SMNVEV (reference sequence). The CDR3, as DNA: TGTGCCAGCAGCAGGGACAGGGTTAGAAACAATGAGCAGTTCTTC. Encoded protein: CASSRDRVRNNEQFF.

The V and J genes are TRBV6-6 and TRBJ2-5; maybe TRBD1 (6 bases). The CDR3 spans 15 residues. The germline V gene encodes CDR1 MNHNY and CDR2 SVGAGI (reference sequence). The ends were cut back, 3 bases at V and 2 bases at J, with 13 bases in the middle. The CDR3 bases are TGTGCCAGCAGTTATGGCGACAGGAGGCAAGAGACCCAGTACTTC. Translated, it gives CASSYGDRRQETQYF.

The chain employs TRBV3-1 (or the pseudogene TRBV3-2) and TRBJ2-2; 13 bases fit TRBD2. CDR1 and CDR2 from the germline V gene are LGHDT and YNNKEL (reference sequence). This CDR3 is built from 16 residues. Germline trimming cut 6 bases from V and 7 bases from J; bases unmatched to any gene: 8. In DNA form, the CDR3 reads TGTGCCAGCAGACGGACTAGCGGGGGTTGGAACGGGGAGCTGTTTTTT. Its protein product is CASRRTSGGWNGELFF.

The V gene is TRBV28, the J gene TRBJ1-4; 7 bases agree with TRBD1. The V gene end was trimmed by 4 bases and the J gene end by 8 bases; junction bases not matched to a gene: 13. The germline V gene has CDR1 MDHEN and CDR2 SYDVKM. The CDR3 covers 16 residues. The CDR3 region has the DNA TGTGCCAGCAGTTCCTTGAGGACAGGTTTGGAAGAAAAACTGTTTTTT. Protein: CASSSLRTGLEEKLFF.

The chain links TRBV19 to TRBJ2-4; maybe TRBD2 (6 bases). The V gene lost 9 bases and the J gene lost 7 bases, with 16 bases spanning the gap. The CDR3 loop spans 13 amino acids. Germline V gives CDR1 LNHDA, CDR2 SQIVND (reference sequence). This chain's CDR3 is CASQATGTNIQYF. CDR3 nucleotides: TGTGCCAGCCAGGCTACGGGGACTAACATTCAGTACTTC.

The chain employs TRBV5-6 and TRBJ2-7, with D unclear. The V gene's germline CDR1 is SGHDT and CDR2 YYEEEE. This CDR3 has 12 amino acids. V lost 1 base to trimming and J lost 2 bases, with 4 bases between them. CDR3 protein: CASSLSTYEQYF. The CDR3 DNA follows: TGTGCCAGCAGCTTGTCCACCTACGAGCAGTACTTC.

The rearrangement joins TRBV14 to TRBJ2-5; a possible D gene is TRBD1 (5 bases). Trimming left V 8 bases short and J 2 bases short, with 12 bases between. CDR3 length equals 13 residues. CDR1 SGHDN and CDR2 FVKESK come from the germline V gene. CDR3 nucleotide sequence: TGTGCCAGCCGTCAAACAGGACAAGAGACCCAGTACTTC. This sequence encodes CASRQTGQETQYF.

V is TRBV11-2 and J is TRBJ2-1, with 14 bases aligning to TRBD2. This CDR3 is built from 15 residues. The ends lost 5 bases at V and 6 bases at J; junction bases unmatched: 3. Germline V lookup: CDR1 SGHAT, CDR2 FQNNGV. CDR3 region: CASSLGTSGSNEQFF. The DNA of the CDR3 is TGTGCCAGCAGCCTAGGGACTAGCGGGAGCAATGAGCAGTTCTTC.

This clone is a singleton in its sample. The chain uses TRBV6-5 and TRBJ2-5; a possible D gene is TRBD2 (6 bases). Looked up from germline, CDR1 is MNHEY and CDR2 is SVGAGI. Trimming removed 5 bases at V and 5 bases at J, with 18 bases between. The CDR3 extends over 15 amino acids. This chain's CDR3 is CASSPRSGVLETQYF. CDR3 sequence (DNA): TGTGCCAGCAGTCCCAGATCGGGAGTTCTTGAGACCCAGTACTTC.

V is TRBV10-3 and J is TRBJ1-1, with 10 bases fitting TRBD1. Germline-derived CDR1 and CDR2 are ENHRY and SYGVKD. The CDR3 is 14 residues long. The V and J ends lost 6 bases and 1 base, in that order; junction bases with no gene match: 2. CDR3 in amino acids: CAIRRQGANTEAFF. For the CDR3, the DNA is TGTGCCATCAGACGACAGGGGGCGAACACTGAAGCTTTCTTT.

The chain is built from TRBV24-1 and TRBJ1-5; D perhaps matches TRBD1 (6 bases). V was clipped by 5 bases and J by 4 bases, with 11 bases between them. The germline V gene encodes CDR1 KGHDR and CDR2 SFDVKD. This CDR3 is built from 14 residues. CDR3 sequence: CATSAQRGNQPQHF. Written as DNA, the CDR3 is TGTGCCACCAGTGCCCAGAGGGGGAATCAGCCCCAGCATTTT.

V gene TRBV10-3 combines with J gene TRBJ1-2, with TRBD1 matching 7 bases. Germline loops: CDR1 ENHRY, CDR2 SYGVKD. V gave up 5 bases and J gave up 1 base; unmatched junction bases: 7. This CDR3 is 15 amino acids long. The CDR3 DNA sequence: TGTGCCATCAGTCCGTGGGACAGTAGTAACTATGGCTACACCTTC. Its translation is CAISPWDSSNYGYTF.